The rows below give T cell receptor beta chains drawn from one sample of a study of read filtering for tumor transcriptome and immune sequencing. TCRdb fed the reads into MiXCR, producing one record per CDR3 protein. The data contain roughly 130,000 distinct CDR3 sequences, roughly 13% of them singletons. Source material: a population of CD138-negative cells sorted from bone marrow. The receptors stem from a donor at least 40 years old with multiple myeloma. CDR3s include the opening cysteine and the closing phenylalanine or tryptophan. Fields, in order: J gene, clone size, V gene, D gene, CDR3 DNA, CDR3 protein. A D gene is named only where the DNA matches it firmly. Expanded clones are given a class, and other clones once, few, many or no size at all.

j_gene: TRBJ2-5; abundance: many; v_gene: TRBV5-6; d_gene: .; CDR3nt: TGTGCCAGCAGCTTGCGGGGGCTGAAATCGGAGACCCAGTACTTC; CDR3aa: CASSLRGLKSETQYF
j_gene: TRBJ2-1; abundance: many; v_gene: TRBV30; d_gene: .; CDR3nt: TGTGCCTGGAAGTTAGGGTTTAGCGAATCCTACAATGAGCAGTTCTTC; CDR3aa: CAWKLGFSESYNEQFF
j_gene: TRBJ1-1; abundance: few; v_gene: TRBV15; d_gene: TRBD1; CDR3nt: TGTGCCACCAGCTTGCAGGGGGGGAGGACTGAAGCTTTCTTT; CDR3aa: CATSLQGGRTEAFF
j_gene: TRBJ2-3; abundance: few; v_gene: TRBV27; d_gene: TRBD2; CDR3nt: TGTGCCAGCACCCCGTGGCCTAGCGGGAGGGGCGAAGTCACAGATACGCAGTATTTT; CDR3aa: CASTPWPSGRGEVTDTQYF
j_gene: TRBJ1-6; abundance: many; v_gene: TRBV2; d_gene: .; CDR3nt: TGTGCCAGCAGTGAAGACAGGGCGAATTCACCCCTCCACTTT; CDR3aa: CASSEDRANSPLHF
j_gene: TRBJ2-3; abundance: once; v_gene: TRBV20-1; d_gene: TRBD2; CDR3nt: TGCAGTGCTAGGGAGACTAGCGGGCTTACAGATACGCAGTACTTT; CDR3aa: CSARETSGLTDTQYF
j_gene: TRBJ2-5; abundance: few; v_gene: TRBV7-9; d_gene: .; CDR3nt: TGTGCCAGCAGCTTTGTGGACCAAGAGACCCAGTACTTC; CDR3aa: CASSFVDQETQYF
j_gene: TRBJ2-1; abundance: many; v_gene: TRBV7-9; d_gene: .; CDR3nt: TGTGCCAGCAGCTTAGATGTGGAAAATGAGCAGTTCTTC; CDR3aa: CASSLDVENEQFF
j_gene: TRBJ1-3; abundance: few; v_gene: TRBV12-3/TRBV12-4; d_gene: .; CDR3nt: TGTGCCAGCAGATTTGCCCCTGGAATTACGAACACCATATATTTT; CDR3aa: CASRFAPGITNTIYF
j_gene: TRBJ2-3; abundance: many; v_gene: TRBV9; d_gene: .; CDR3nt: TGTGCCAGCGCGGAGGTCTCAGATACGCAGTATTTT; CDR3aa: CASAEVSDTQYF
j_gene: TRBJ1-5; abundance: many; v_gene: TRBV2; d_gene: .; CDR3nt: TGTGCCAGCACCCCAGGGGCCGAGGATCAGCCCCAGCATTTT; CDR3aa: CASTPGAEDQPQHF
j_gene: TRBJ2-7; abundance: many; v_gene: TRBV11-2; d_gene: .; CDR3nt: TGTGCCAGCAGCCGAACGGCCTACGAGCAGTACTTC; CDR3aa: CASSRTAYEQYF
j_gene: TRBJ1-1; abundance: many; v_gene: TRBV5-1; d_gene: .; CDR3nt: TGCGCCAGCACCAATGGACAGTCCACCACTGAAGCTTTCTTT; CDR3aa: CASTNGQSTTEAFF
j_gene: TRBJ2-1; abundance: many; v_gene: TRBV28; d_gene: TRBD2; CDR3nt: TGTGCCAGCAGTTTAACAGCGGGAGGGCCGTACAATGAGCAGTTCTTC; CDR3aa: CASSLTAGGPYNEQFF
j_gene: TRBJ2-5; abundance: many; v_gene: TRBV7-3; d_gene: .; CDR3nt: TGTGCCAGCAGCTTATACCTCGGGGAGACCCAGTACTTC; CDR3aa: CASSLYLGETQYF
j_gene: TRBJ2-1; abundance: .; v_gene: TRBV6-4; d_gene: TRBD1; CDR3nt: TGTGCCAGCAGAGATCAGGGGGCGGGTTACAATGAGCAGTTCTTC; CDR3aa: CASRDQGAGYNEQFF
j_gene: TRBJ2-5; abundance: many; v_gene: TRBV12-3/TRBV12-4; d_gene: .; CDR3nt: TGTGCCAGCAGCTTGGACGCCCCTGGGACCCAGTACTTC; CDR3aa: CASSLDAPGTQYF
j_gene: TRBJ2-5; abundance: many; v_gene: TRBV29-1; d_gene: .; CDR3nt: TGCAGCGTTGAAGACGCTCAGGGACACCAAGAGACCCAGTACTTC; CDR3aa: CSVEDAQGHQETQYF
j_gene: TRBJ2-3; abundance: many; v_gene: TRBV25-1; d_gene: TRBD1; CDR3nt: TGTGCCAGCCAATCGGACAGGAGCACAGATACGCAGTATTTT; CDR3aa: CASQSDRSTDTQYF
j_gene: TRBJ2-1; abundance: many; v_gene: TRBV4-1; d_gene: TRBD2; CDR3nt: TGCGCCAGCAGCCAACCACTAGCGGGCCCAGGAGGGGGTAATGAGCAGTTCTTC; CDR3aa: CASSQPLAGPGGGNEQFF
j_gene: TRBJ2-1; abundance: .; v_gene: TRBV29-1; d_gene: .; CDR3nt: TGCAGCGTTGAAGACCCCCACCCGGACTTAAACAATGAGCAGTTCTTC; CDR3aa: CSVEDPHPDLNNEQFF
j_gene: TRBJ2-2; abundance: many; v_gene: TRBV6-5; d_gene: .; CDR3nt: TGTGCCAGCAGTTACTCGGCGGGACTTAACACCGGGGAGCTGTTTTTT; CDR3aa: CASSYSAGLNTGELFF
j_gene: TRBJ1-1; abundance: many; v_gene: TRBV11-2; d_gene: TRBD1; CDR3nt: TGTGCCAGCAGCTGGGACAGGGGAGTTGCTGAAGCTTTCTTT; CDR3aa: CASSWDRGVAEAFF
j_gene: TRBJ1-1; abundance: many; v_gene: TRBV7-8; d_gene: TRBD1; CDR3nt: TGTGCCAGCAGCTTACCTACAGGGGGACTGGGTGAAGCTTTCTTT; CDR3aa: CASSLPTGGLGEAFF
j_gene: TRBJ2-7; abundance: few; v_gene: TRBV28; d_gene: .; CDR3nt: TGTGCCAGCAAATCCCCGGGGCACTCCTACGAGCAGTACTTC; CDR3aa: CASKSPGHSYEQYF
j_gene: TRBJ2-3; abundance: many; v_gene: TRBV20-1; d_gene: .; CDR3nt: TGCAGTGCTAGGGGGTCCTCCGCGACCCTATTCACAGATACGCAGTATTTT; CDR3aa: CSARGSSATLFTDTQYF
j_gene: TRBJ2-7; abundance: many; v_gene: TRBV18; d_gene: .; CDR3nt: TGTGCCAGCTCACCACCGGGGGGTGGGTACGAGCAGTACTTC; CDR3aa: CASSPPGGGYEQYF
j_gene: TRBJ2-1; abundance: .; v_gene: TRBV28; d_gene: TRBD2; CDR3nt: TGTGCCAGCAGGGGAAGCGGGAGTAGGAATGAGCAGTTCTTC; CDR3aa: CASRGSGSRNEQFF
j_gene: TRBJ2-7; abundance: many; v_gene: TRBV5-1; d_gene: TRBD2; CDR3nt: TGCGCCAGCAGCGTCGGGACTAGCGGGCGGGAGCAGTACTTC; CDR3aa: CASSVGTSGREQYF
j_gene: TRBJ2-6; abundance: few; v_gene: TRBV6-1; d_gene: .; CDR3nt: TGTGCCAGCAGTCGTGTGGGCCTCATCTCTGGGGCCAACGTCCTGACTTTC; CDR3aa: CASSRVGLISGANVLTF
j_gene: TRBJ2-1; abundance: many; v_gene: TRBV6-4; d_gene: TRBD2; CDR3nt: TGTGCCAGCAGTGCGACTAGCGGGGGCCCCGGTGAGCAGTTCTTC; CDR3aa: CASSATSGGPGEQFF
j_gene: TRBJ1-1; abundance: many; v_gene: TRBV28; d_gene: .; CDR3nt: TGTGCCAGCAGTTTTGACAGACGGACTGAAGCTTTCTTT; CDR3aa: CASSFDRRTEAFF
j_gene: TRBJ2-1; abundance: many; v_gene: TRBV3-1; d_gene: TRBD2; CDR3nt: TGTGCCAGCAGCCAACAACTAGCGGCCTCCTACAATGAGCAGTTCTTC; CDR3aa: CASSQQLAASYNEQFF
j_gene: TRBJ2-5; abundance: .; v_gene: TRBV6-5; d_gene: TRBD2; CDR3nt: TGTGCCAGCAGCCCGGGACTAGCGCGTGAGACCCAGTACTTC; CDR3aa: CASSPGLARETQYF
j_gene: TRBJ2-5; abundance: many; v_gene: TRBV12-3/TRBV12-4; d_gene: TRBD2; CDR3nt: TGTGCCAGCAGTATAAGGACTAGCGGGGGCCGTCAGAAGACCCAGTACTTC; CDR3aa: CASSIRTSGGRQKTQYF
j_gene: TRBJ2-2; abundance: many; v_gene: TRBV10-3; d_gene: TRBD1; CDR3nt: TGTGCCATCAGTGCCCGGACAGGGGACCCCGGGGAGCTGTTTTTT; CDR3aa: CAISARTGDPGELFF
j_gene: TRBJ2-7; abundance: few; v_gene: TRBV5-1; d_gene: TRBD2; CDR3nt: TGCGCCAGCAGCTTGGCTTCCCCGGGGGTTAGCGGGAACTACGAGCAGTACTTC; CDR3aa: CASSLASPGVSGNYEQYF
j_gene: TRBJ2-1; abundance: many; v_gene: TRBV20-1; d_gene: TRBD2; CDR3nt: TGCAGTGCTAGCCCCGCTAGCGGTGGTTACAATGAGCAGTTCTTC; CDR3aa: CSASPASGGYNEQFF
j_gene: TRBJ2-1; abundance: few; v_gene: TRBV19; d_gene: TRBD2; CDR3nt: TGTGCCAGTAGAAGGACTAGCGGTTACAATGAGCAGTTCTTC; CDR3aa: CASRRTSGYNEQFF
j_gene: TRBJ2-1; abundance: many; v_gene: TRBV7-9; d_gene: TRBD2; CDR3nt: TGTGCCAGCAGCTTGGGAGCGGGAGTGGGCAATGAGCAGTTCTTC; CDR3aa: CASSLGAGVGNEQFF
j_gene: TRBJ2-5; abundance: many; v_gene: TRBV6-5; d_gene: .; CDR3nt: TGTGCCAGCAGTTTCTCGGATCCCCAAAGTACGGAGACCCAGTACTTC; CDR3aa: CASSFSDPQSTETQYF